This TCR beta chain was identified during a study of radiotherapy plus CTLA-4 blockade in lung cancer. The study gave focal radiation plus ipilimumab CTLA-4 blockade to patients with chemo-refractory metastatic non-small-cell lung cancer. The data were produced by immunoSEQ multiplex PCR, yet TCRdb's version contains in-frame clones alone and is incomplete. The table has over 100,000 clones, roughly 80% seen once; the top ten hold less than 4%. Germline V gene lookup returns CDR1 SGHTA and CDR2 FQGNSA. This CDR3 has 16 residues. V lost 2 bases to trimming and J lost 2 bases, with 13 bases between them. With regard to this clone: Its antigen is unidentified.

Overall study results and limits: Per reports, early blood T cell clone dynamics, plus interferon-beta, forecast response most strongly.

This TCR came from a human donor with non-small cell lung cancer that progressed on radiotherapy plus ipilimumab. Some clones in this sample may be carry-over from other donors' samples. The material was peripheral blood, obtained from a patient treated with radiotherapy plus ipilimumab. The V and J genes are TRBV7-2 and TRBJ1-3; a possible D gene is TRBD1 (6 bases). This chain's CDR3 is CASSLLRSGAGNTIYF. CDR3 coding DNA: TGTGCCAGCAGCTTACTTCGCTCAGGGGCTGGAAACACCATATATTTT.